Here is one TCR beta chain with its context. The data were taken from a study of blood T cell repertoires in COVID-19. Study as a whole: In each case, the material was cDNA or gDNA derived from T cells, B-cell-depleted T cells, or PBMCs.

CDR3 length: 16 residues. Germline CDR1 MDHEN, CDR2 SYDVKM. V shed 3 bases and J shed 0 bases, with 15 bases lying between them. Authors' methods: Amplification with reference gene primers provided the estimates of nucleated cell counts. Repertoires were generated with immunoSEQ multiplex PCR, while TCRdb's copy carries only in-frame clones and drops some. V and J calls and clone size are those listed in that table; D and trimming were worked out from the DNA. The sample shows about 280,000 clones, 90% of them seen only once. Participants were aged about 18 to 100 years from approximately 25 US areas. Participant-given clinical history determined each cohort assignment.

The V and J genes are TRBV28 and TRBJ2-7; possible D gene TRBD2, 5 bases. This TCR derives from a woman under 30 with acute COVID-19. The sample consisted of PBMCs or T cells enriched from blood (not recorded which). The CDR3 is CASSFSEGQSSYEQYF. In DNA form, the CDR3 reads TGTGCCAGCAGTTTTTCTGAGGGTCAAAGCTCCTACGAGCAGTACTTC.